These T cell receptor beta chains were read from a single sample in a study of blood T cells in healthy people across ages. MiXCR was run by TCRdb on the 5' RACE reads, yielding one entry per CDR3 protein. The sample contains roughly 730,000 distinct CDR3 sequences, approximately 60% of which appear only once. Sample: blood. These receptors came from a man in his forties in good health. The CDR3 runs from the conserved cysteine through the conserved F or W. D genes are given only for firm matches. The size field is filled for only some rows; it gives once, few, many or a size class.

j_gene: TRBJ2-7; d_gene: NA; abundance: NA; v_gene: TRBV7-3; CDR3aa: CASSLTDSHEQYF; CDR3nt: TGTGCCAGCAGCTTAACGGACAGCCACGAGCAGTACTTC
j_gene: TRBJ2-5; d_gene: TRBD2; abundance: NA; v_gene: TRBV6-2/TRBV6-3; CDR3aa: CASSSTAGGPGETQYF; CDR3nt: TGTGCCAGCAGTTCCACAGCGGGAGGGCCCGGGGAGACCCAGTACTTC
j_gene: TRBJ2-7; d_gene: NA; abundance: NA; v_gene: TRBV20-1; CDR3aa: CSARSYGGIYSSYEQYF; CDR3nt: TGCAGTGCTAGATCCTATGGGGGGATTTACAGTTCCTACGAGCAGTACTTC
j_gene: TRBJ2-7; d_gene: NA; abundance: NA; v_gene: TRBV9; CDR3aa: CASSVVGSPYEQYF; CDR3nt: TGTGCCAGCAGCGTAGTAGGTAGCCCCTACGAGCAGTACTTC
j_gene: TRBJ2-5; d_gene: NA; abundance: few; v_gene: TRBV12-3/TRBV12-4; CDR3aa: CASSLLGSEQYF; CDR3nt: TGTGCCAGCAGTTTATTGGGGAGTGAGCAGTACTTC
j_gene: TRBJ2-3; d_gene: NA; abundance: NA; v_gene: TRBV29-1; CDR3aa: CSTQTGGNADTQYF; CDR3nt: TGCAGCACCCAGACGGGGGGCAACGCAGATACGCAGTATTTT
j_gene: TRBJ2-5; d_gene: TRBD2; abundance: NA; v_gene: TRBV20-1; CDR3aa: CSARAQTSGVETQYF; CDR3nt: TGCAGTGCTAGAGCCCAGACTAGCGGGGTGGAGACCCAGTACTTC
j_gene: TRBJ2-5; d_gene: NA; abundance: NA; v_gene: TRBV6-4; CDR3aa: CASSDSLEHEQYF; CDR3nt: TGTGCCAGCAGTGACTCGCTAGAGCATGAGCAGTACTTC
j_gene: TRBJ1-1; d_gene: NA; abundance: NA; v_gene: TRBV15; CDR3aa: CATSLPGTSYTEAFF; CDR3nt: TGTGCCACCAGCCTGCCCGGGACATCGTACACTGAAGCTTTCTTT
j_gene: TRBJ2-3; d_gene: TRBD2; abundance: NA; v_gene: TRBV27; CDR3aa: CASTTGGHTDTQYF; CDR3nt: TGTGCCAGCACCACGGGGGGGCACACAGATACGCAGTATTTT
j_gene: TRBJ2-3; d_gene: NA; abundance: NA; v_gene: TRBV6-2/TRBV6-3; CDR3aa: CASSYFGPTTTDTQYF; CDR3nt: TGTGCCAGCAGTTACTTCGGCCCCACAACCACAGATACGCAGTATTTT
j_gene: TRBJ2-7; d_gene: TRBD1; abundance: once; v_gene: TRBV7-8; CDR3aa: CASSQTGDEFYEQYF; CDR3nt: TGTGCCAGCAGCCAAACAGGGGATGAGTTCTACGAGCAGTACTTC
j_gene: TRBJ2-3; d_gene: TRBD1; abundance: few; v_gene: TRBV5-1; CDR3aa: CASTQNPGTGSGEVTDTQYF; CDR3nt: TGCGCCAGCACCCAGAACCCCGGGACAGGGAGCGGAGAGGTCACAGATACGCAGTATTTT
j_gene: TRBJ2-1; d_gene: NA; abundance: once; v_gene: TRBV7-9; CDR3aa: CASSLQGKEPTNEQFF; CDR3nt: TGTGCCAGCAGCTTACAGGGTAAGGAACCGACCAATGAGCAGTTCTTC
j_gene: TRBJ2-7; d_gene: NA; abundance: few; v_gene: TRBV5-1; CDR3aa: CASSSTDSGSYEQYF; CDR3nt: TGCGCCAGCAGTTCTACGGACAGTGGGTCCTACGAGCAGTACTTC
j_gene: TRBJ2-4; d_gene: NA; abundance: NA; v_gene: TRBV9; CDR3aa: CASSRDPAKNIQYF; CDR3nt: TGTGCCAGCAGCCGGGATCCAGCCAAAAACATTCAGTACTTC
j_gene: TRBJ1-2; d_gene: NA; abundance: NA; v_gene: TRBV18; CDR3aa: CASSPEGILNYGYTF; CDR3nt: TGTGCCAGCTCACCAGAGGGCATATTGAACTATGGCTACACCTTC
j_gene: TRBJ1-6; d_gene: NA; abundance: NA; v_gene: TRBV20-1; CDR3aa: CSARDLGQAVYRSPLHF; CDR3nt: TGCAGTGCTAGAGATCTAGGTCAGGCTGTCTATCGGTCACCCCTCCACTTT
j_gene: TRBJ1-2; d_gene: NA; abundance: NA; v_gene: TRBV21-1; CDR3aa: CASTRSRSYTF; CDR3nt: TGTGCCAGCACCCGTAGTAGGAGCTACACCTTC
j_gene: TRBJ1-4; d_gene: NA; abundance: few; v_gene: TRBV27; CDR3aa: CASSLPPRREAKNEKLFF; CDR3nt: TGTGCCAGCAGTTTACCCCCGAGGAGGGAAGCAAAAAATGAAAAACTGTTTTTT
j_gene: TRBJ1-5; d_gene: NA; abundance: NA; v_gene: TRBV7-2; CDR3aa: CASSMHRAGNQPQHF; CDR3nt: TGTGCCAGCAGCATGCACAGGGCGGGCAATCAGCCCCAGCATTTT
j_gene: TRBJ2-3; d_gene: NA; abundance: few; v_gene: TRBV6-5; CDR3aa: CASSSPKDPKDTQYF; CDR3nt: TGTGCCAGCAGTTCACCAAAGGACCCCAAAGATACGCAGTATTTT
j_gene: TRBJ2-5; d_gene: TRBD2; abundance: NA; v_gene: TRBV4-2; CDR3aa: CASSPISGGIEETQYF; CDR3nt: TGTGCCAGCAGCCCAATTAGCGGGGGAATCGAAGAGACCCAGTACTTC
j_gene: TRBJ2-3; d_gene: NA; abundance: NA; v_gene: TRBV27; CDR3aa: CASSFIEGSGQYF; CDR3nt: TGTGCCAGCAGTTTTATTGAGGGATCAGGTCAGTATTTT
j_gene: TRBJ1-4; d_gene: TRBD1; abundance: NA; v_gene: TRBV6-2/TRBV6-3; CDR3aa: CASRRDSGSPTNEKLFF; CDR3nt: TGTGCCAGCAGACGGGACAGCGGAAGCCCAACTAATGAAAAACTGTTTTTT
j_gene: TRBJ2-7; d_gene: TRBD2; abundance: NA; v_gene: TRBV12-3/TRBV12-4; CDR3aa: CASSLLYGSGRAGEQYF; CDR3nt: TGTGCCAGCAGTTTACTCTATGGTAGCGGGAGGGCAGGTGAGCAGTACTTC
j_gene: TRBJ2-3; d_gene: TRBD2; abundance: NA; v_gene: TRBV20-1; CDR3aa: CSARELTSGADTQYF; CDR3nt: TGCAGTGCTAGAGAGTTGACTAGCGGGGCAGATACGCAGTATTTT
j_gene: TRBJ2-1; d_gene: NA; abundance: NA; v_gene: TRBV5-1; CDR3aa: CASSPGWGEEQFF; CDR3nt: TGCGCCAGCTCCCCCGGCTGGGGAGAGGAGCAGTTCTTC
j_gene: TRBJ2-3; d_gene: NA; abundance: NA; v_gene: TRBV20-1; CDR3aa: CSAGLGTDTQYF; CDR3nt: TGCAGTGCAGGGCTAGGCACAGATACGCAGTATTTT
j_gene: TRBJ2-7; d_gene: NA; abundance: NA; v_gene: TRBV29-1; CDR3aa: CSVESMGGEQYF; CDR3nt: TGCAGCGTGGAAAGTATGGGCGGCGAGCAGTACTTC
j_gene: TRBJ2-6; d_gene: NA; abundance: NA; v_gene: TRBV19; CDR3aa: CASTQNPRASSGANVLTF; CDR3nt: TGTGCCAGTACCCAAAACCCCAGGGCAAGCTCTGGGGCCAACGTCCTGACTTTC
j_gene: TRBJ2-7; d_gene: NA; abundance: few; v_gene: TRBV6-2/TRBV6-3; CDR3aa: CASSPTGYVEYF; CDR3nt: TGTGCCAGCAGCCCTACAGGGTACGTTGAGTACTTC
j_gene: TRBJ2-5; d_gene: NA; abundance: NA; v_gene: TRBV6-1; CDR3aa: CASSTFLDLEETQYF; CDR3nt: TGTGCCAGCAGTACTTTTTTAGATTTGGAAGAGACCCAGTACTTC
j_gene: TRBJ1-2; d_gene: TRBD1; abundance: few; v_gene: TRBV6-5; CDR3aa: CASRTSRGNYGYTF; CDR3nt: TGTGCCAGCAGGACAAGCAGGGGGAACTATGGCTACACCTTC
j_gene: TRBJ1-5; d_gene: NA; abundance: once; v_gene: TRBV5-5; CDR3aa: CASSLSLNQPQHF; CDR3nt: TGTGCCAGCAGCTTGTCCCTCAATCAGCCCCAGCATTTT
j_gene: TRBJ2-1; d_gene: TRBD1; abundance: NA; v_gene: TRBV28; CDR3aa: CASRETGEGLNEQFF; CDR3nt: TGTGCCAGCAGGGAGACAGGGGAAGGGCTCAATGAGCAGTTCTTC
j_gene: TRBJ2-2; d_gene: NA; abundance: NA; v_gene: TRBV3-1; CDR3aa: CASSPGAGHTGELFF; CDR3nt: TGTGCCAGCAGCCCCGGGGCAGGACACACCGGGGAGCTGTTTTTT
j_gene: TRBJ2-1; d_gene: TRBD1; abundance: NA; v_gene: TRBV7-6; CDR3aa: CAGSRDRGLNEQFF; CDR3nt: TGTGCCGGCAGCCGGGACAGGGGACTCAATGAGCAGTTCTTC
j_gene: TRBJ2-3; d_gene: NA; abundance: few; v_gene: TRBV7-2; CDR3aa: CASSLAQGLAIKGTQYF; CDR3nt: TGTGCCAGCAGCTTAGCGCAGGGGCTAGCTATAAAGGGTACGCAGTATTTT
j_gene: TRBJ1-2; d_gene: NA; abundance: medium-sized; v_gene: TRBV14; CDR3aa: CASSQDVLDHYGYTF; CDR3nt: TGTGCCAGCAGCCAAGATGTCCTTGACCACTATGGCTACACCTTC
j_gene: TRBJ2-4; d_gene: TRBD1; abundance: NA; v_gene: TRBV28; CDR3aa: CASSLTGLLGIQYF; CDR3nt: TGTGCCAGCAGTCTGACAGGGCTACTAGGCATTCAGTACTTC
j_gene: TRBJ1-5; d_gene: TRBD1; abundance: few; v_gene: TRBV9; CDR3aa: CASSPEGTVNQPQHF; CDR3nt: TGTGCCAGCAGCCCAGAGGGGACAGTAAATCAGCCCCAGCATTTT
j_gene: TRBJ2-5; d_gene: NA; abundance: few; v_gene: TRBV27; CDR3aa: CASSLSGSGETQYF; CDR3nt: TGTGCCAGCAGTTTATCGGGATCCGGAGAGACCCAGTACTTC
j_gene: TRBJ2-1; d_gene: NA; abundance: NA; v_gene: TRBV7-9; CDR3aa: CASSPATSNEQFF; CDR3nt: TGTGCCAGCAGCCCCGCGACCAGCAATGAGCAGTTCTTC
j_gene: TRBJ2-3; d_gene: TRBD1; abundance: NA; v_gene: TRBV3-1; CDR3aa: CASSHWTGDVADTQYF; CDR3nt: TGTGCCAGCAGCCATTGGACAGGGGACGTTGCAGATACGCAGTATTTT
j_gene: TRBJ2-7; d_gene: TRBD2; abundance: few; v_gene: TRBV7-2; CDR3aa: CASSLAGGASGSVPSYEQYF; CDR3nt: TGTGCCAGCAGCTTAGCGGGGGGCGCTAGCGGGAGTGTTCCCTCCTACGAGCAGTACTTC
j_gene: TRBJ1-6; d_gene: NA; abundance: few; v_gene: TRBV7-2; CDR3aa: CASSFEGNSPLHF; CDR3nt: TGTGCCAGCAGCTTTGAGGGAAATTCACCCCTCCACTTT
j_gene: TRBJ2-1; d_gene: NA; abundance: NA; v_gene: TRBV3-1; CDR3aa: CASSHGLRDEQFF; CDR3nt: TGTGCCAGCAGCCACGGACTGAGGGATGAGCAGTTCTTC
j_gene: TRBJ1-1; d_gene: NA; abundance: once; v_gene: TRBV7-2; CDR3aa: CASSLRQRRAFF; CDR3nt: TGTGCCAGCAGCTTAAGGCAGAGGAGAGCTTTCTTT
j_gene: TRBJ2-5; d_gene: NA; abundance: few; v_gene: TRBV9; CDR3aa: CASSVGASYQETQYF; CDR3nt: TGTGCCAGCAGCGTAGGGGCTAGCTACCAAGAGACCCAGTACTTC
j_gene: TRBJ2-3; d_gene: NA; abundance: NA; v_gene: TRBV7-8; CDR3aa: CASSFGAVPTTDTQYF; CDR3nt: TGTGCCAGCAGCTTTGGAGCGGTGCCCACGACAGATACGCAGTATTTT
j_gene: TRBJ2-7; d_gene: NA; abundance: NA; v_gene: TRBV29-1; CDR3aa: CSVAGTLASYEQYF; CDR3nt: TGCAGCGTTGCAGGGACTCTAGCCTCCTACGAGCAGTACTTC
j_gene: TRBJ2-1; d_gene: TRBD2; abundance: NA; v_gene: TRBV11-2; CDR3aa: CASSLSSGRALSQFF; CDR3nt: TGTGCCAGCAGCTTATCAAGCGGGAGAGCACTTTCGCAGTTCTTC
j_gene: TRBJ1-1; d_gene: TRBD1; abundance: NA; v_gene: TRBV20-1; CDR3aa: CSASRQGPFEAFF; CDR3nt: TGCAGTGCCTCTAGACAGGGTCCCTTTGAAGCTTTCTTT